This entry describes one TCR beta chain. Its matching antigen is unknown. Trimming removed 2 bases from V and 4 bases from J; junction bases left unmatched: 4. Germline V gene sequence: CDR1 SGHRS, CDR2 YFSETQ. The CDR3 has 14 residues. The sample originates from a study of cytomegalovirus exposure and HLA in healthy donors. Study-wide results and caveats: Most observed TCR sequences were rare, whereas some public TCRs were detected in many donors. The study designated 150 to 200 TCR beta chains cytomegalovirus-associated. An analysis was carried out later, and it reportedly showed fewer N-insertions in an Asian-associated ancestry cluster than the approximately 680-donor mean. Most TCR beta V segments were productive about 90% or about 30% of the time in an earlier analysis.

The PCR was carried out with 60 Vbeta primers and 13 Jbeta primers. The assay was immunoSEQ multiplex PCR, and TCRdb's table has in-frame clones only and misses some. This table holds some 150,000 clones, about 75% found once. The sequencing input was PBMCs. The sequence came from a man in his fifties or sixties in good health and CMV-seronegative. The chain is built from TRBV5-1 and TRBJ2-3; 7 positions agree with TRBD1. The CDR3 DNA reads as TGCGCCAGCAGCTTTCAGGGGGTGTCAGATACGCAGTATTTT. It encodes CASSFQGVSDTQYF.